This T cell receptor (beta chain) was observed in a study of blood T cell repertoires in COVID-19. Study at large: Spain, Italy and the United States supplied samples that represented acute and convalescent COVID-19. Sample material is recorded as cDNA or gDNA derived from T cells, B-cell-depleted T cells, or PBMCs.

Authors' processing steps: Nucleated cell number was recorded as an estimate derived from reference gene primer amplification. Only in-frame clones appear in the TCRdb table, and some are missing; sequencing was by immunoSEQ multiplex PCR. The V and J calls and clone size are taken from that table; D and trimming were inferred from the DNA. There are under 300,000 clones in the sample; approximately 86% occur only once, and about an eighth lies in the top ten. It was during active infection that Seattle patients were enrolled and then longitudinally followed. Germline CDR1 is SGHRS and CDR2 is YFSETQ. Trimming cost V 4 bases and J 9 bases; bases outside gene matches: 6. The CDR3 totals 12 residues.

The rearrangement links TRBV5-1 to TRBJ2-7; 8 bases match TRBD1. The source of this sequence is a woman aged 70-85 years with COVID-19, enrolled during active disease. The sample comprised peripheral blood. The CDR3 sequence is CASSLTGDGQYF. CDR3 sequence (DNA): TGCGCCAGCAGCCTGACAGGGGACGGGCAGTACTTC.